The sequence of this T cell receptor (beta chain) was determined in a study of radiotherapy plus CTLA-4 blockade in lung cancer. Profiled with immunoSEQ multiplex PCR; TCRdb holds only in-frame clones, not every one. The sample contains 130,000 or so clones, over 80% of which appear only once. The CDR3 runs 14 residues. V lost 10 bases to trimming and J lost 7 bases, with 22 bases between them. The V gene's germline CDR1 is MDHEN and CDR2 SYDVKM. In the case of this clone: Its antigen is still unknown.

Findings and limits, study-wide: Best predicting response, reportedly, were early blood T cell clone dynamics, with interferon-beta.

Sequences were derived from peripheral blood, sampled from a patient treated with radiotherapy plus ipilimumab. This sequence was found in a human donor with non-small cell lung cancer that progressed on radiotherapy plus ipilimumab. The chain employs TRBV28 and TRBJ2-5, with a tentative D call TRBD2 (5 bases). CDR3 in amino acids: CATVSAGGRGTQYF. The CDR3 DNA reads as TGTGCCACAGTTTCGGCAGGCGGGCGTGGGACCCAGTACTTC.